These 22 T cell receptor beta chains originate from one sample sequenced in a study of CD8 T cells in ankylosing spondylitis. Each CDR3 protein is one row after TCRdb ran MiXCR on the 5' RACE reads. The data show 150,000 to 200,000 distinct CDR3 sequences, about 18% seen once. The sequencing sample was made of blood, either unsorted or a sorted T cell fraction (not recorded which). These receptors were obtained from a male donor with ankylosing spondylitis or in good health (not recorded which).

In its sample, this clonotype was seen many times. This CDR3 reads CSVEPGGTYEQYF. The DNA of the CDR3 is TGCAGCGTTGAACCTGGGGGGACCTACGAGCAGTACTTC. The chain uses TRBV29-1 and TRBJ2-7, with D tentatively TRBD2 (6 bases). Deletions cut 2 bases from V and 2 bases from J, with 10 bases between. Per the germline V gene, CDR1 is SQVTM and CDR2 is ANQGSEA. This CDR3 is 13 amino acids long.

This clonotype was seen many times. The genes are TRBV20-1 and TRBJ2-5, with 8 positions matching TRBD1. The CDR3 totals 15 residues. Germline V gene sequence: CDR1 DFQATT, CDR2 SNEGSKA (reference sequence). Unmatched junction bases numbered 16, after V lost 8 bases and J lost 5 bases. CDR3 coding DNA: TGCAGTTCGATCGGATCGACAGGGGATCAGGAGACCCAGTACTTC. Encoded protein: CSSIGSTGDQETQYF.

This clonotype was recorded a few times. The chain joins TRBV6-6 to TRBJ2-5; TRBD1 is a possible D gene (6 bases). The CDR3 length is 13 residues. V was clipped by 6 bases and J by 4 bases, with 12 bases between them. Germline-derived CDR1 and CDR2 are MNHNY and SVGAGI (reference sequence). The CDR3: CASSPGHTETQYF. The CDR3 nucleotides read TGTGCCAGCAGCCCGGGACATACAGAGACCCAGTACTTC.

The chain uses TRBV29-1 and TRBJ2-7; 9 bases are a match to TRBD1. CDR1 SQVTM and CDR2 ANQGSEA come from the germline V gene. The trim removed 7 bases at V and 2 bases at J, leaving 3 bases unmatched. The CDR3 consists of 12 residues. The CDR3 sequence: CSGGQGAYEQYF. CDR3 nucleotides: TGCAGCGGGGGACAGGGAGCCTACGAGCAGTACTTC.

The chain uses TRBV7-2 and TRBJ1-6; D might be TRBD1 (6 bases). Germline values: CDR1 SGHTA, CDR2 FQGNSA. This CDR3 is 17 amino acids long. V lost 5 bases, J lost 0 bases, and 14 bases lay in between. CDR3 in DNA: TGTGCCAGCAGCCGGGACACCTCGAGCTCCTATAATTCACCCCTCCACTTT. Protein sequence: CASSRDTSSSYNSPLHF.

This clonotype was detected many times. J is TRBJ2-1 and V is TRBV10-3; D is possibly TRBD2 (7 bases). The length of the CDR3 is 16 residues. V was cut by 6 bases and J by 1 base, with 16 bases left in between. Germline V gene data show CDR1 as ENHRY and CDR2 as SYGVKD. In nucleotides, the CDR3 is TGTGCCATCAGCAGAAAAGGGGGGGGATCCTACAATGAGCAGTTCTTC. Its protein is CAISRKGGGSYNEQFF.

This clonotype was picked up many times. The rearrangement joins TRBV20-1 to TRBJ2-2; TRBD2 matches at 7 bases. V lost 0 bases and J lost 0; bases outside the gene matches: 7. Germline lookup yields CDR1 DFQATT and CDR2 SNEGSKA (reference sequence). The CDR3 consists of 17 residues. CDR3 residues: CSARDLGSGANTGELFF. The CDR3 DNA is TGCAGTGCTAGAGACCTGGGGAGCGGGGCGAACACCGGGGAGCTGTTTTTT.

The table lists this clonotype with many counts. This sequence joins TRBV10-3 and TRBJ1-1; possible D gene TRBD1, 5 bases. V lost 4 bases to trimming and J lost 8 bases, with 14 bases between them. The CDR3 is made up of 13 amino acids. CDR1 is ENHRY, CDR2 SYGVKD, per germline. The CDR3 loop reads CAISVAREGEAFF. The CDR3 DNA reads as TGTGCCATCAGTGTAGCCAGGGAGGGGGAAGCTTTCTTT.

The table lists this clonotype with many counts. This chain joins TRBV5-6 and TRBJ2-1, with a tentative D call TRBD2 (6 bases). The V gene's germline CDR1 is SGHDT and CDR2 YYEEEE. This CDR3 contains 13 residues. V shed 6 bases and J shed 7 bases, with 14 bases lying between them. The CDR3 sequence: CASTYGGENEQFF. In nucleotides, the CDR3 is TGTGCCAGCACTTATGGAGGGGAGAATGAGCAGTTCTTC.

In DNA, the CDR3 is TGCGCCAGCAGCACAGATGAAAAACTGTTTTTT. Amino acid sequence: CASSTDEKLFF. The chain uses TRBV5-1 and TRBJ1-4; no firm D call. CDR3 length equals 11 residues. The V gene's germline CDR1 is SGHRS and CDR2 YFSETQ. V lost 4 bases and J 6 bases, leaving 4 bases between the germline ends.

This chain joins TRBV15 and TRBJ2-7; D unclear. Looked up from germline, CDR1 is LNHNV and CDR2 is YYDKDF (reference sequence). This CDR3 contains 14 residues. The V end lost 0 bases, the J end lost 2 bases, and 8 bases lay between the germline ends. Written as DNA, the CDR3 is TGTGCCACCAGCAGAGATTCCAGAACCTACGAGCAGTACTTC. It codes for CATSRDSRTYEQYF.

This clonotype was counted many times. The chain links TRBV20-1 to TRBJ2-7, with 8 bases fitting TRBD2. The junction had 4 bases not matched to a gene; V was cut back by 3 bases and J by 6 bases. The CDR3 totals 12 residues. Germline V lookup: CDR1 DFQATT, CDR2 SNEGSKA (reference sequence). The CDR3 sequence: CSASGLALEQYF. Here the CDR3 DNA reads TGCAGTGCTAGCGGACTAGCCCTCGAGCAGTACTTC.

Only a few counts were recorded for this clonotype. The chain employs TRBV12-3 or TRBV12-4 and TRBJ1-5; D is possibly TRBD1 (5 bases). Trimming cost V 3 bases and J 7 bases, with 16 bases left between them. This CDR3 has 15 residues. The CDR3 is CASSLWPGTQQPQHF. DNA of the CDR3: TGTGCCAGCAGTTTGTGGCCCGGGACTCAACAGCCCCAGCATTTT.

The V and J genes are TRBV10-3 and TRBJ2-3, with a tentative D call TRBD2 (6 bases). The CDR3 totals 15 residues. V was trimmed by 6 bases and J by 0 bases, leaving 13 bases between them. Germline CDR1 reads ENHRY; CDR2 reads SYGVKD. CDR3 loop: CAIRGSGTSTDTQYF. The CDR3 coding sequence is TGTGCCATCAGGGGGTCCGGGACTAGCACAGATACGCAGTATTTT.

This clonotype was seen a few times. J is TRBJ2-3 and V is TRBV6-5; no definite D call. V was pared by 7 bases and J by 1 base, with 3 bases between. The CDR3 totals 11 residues. The germline CDR1 and CDR2 sequences are MNHEY and SVGAGI. CDR3 nucleotides: TGTGCCAGCAAACGCACAGATACGCAGTATTTT. It encodes CASKRTDTQYF.

In this sample, this clonotype turned up a few times. V gene TRBV5-1 combines with J gene TRBJ2-5, with TRBD1 as a possible D gene (6 bases). The CDR3 is 15 residues long. Between the trimmed V and J ends, which lost 3 bases and 5 bases, there was a span of 17 bases. Germline V gives CDR1 SGHRS, CDR2 YFSETQ. The CDR3 region is CASSYSQTGSETQYF. DNA of the CDR3: TGCGCCAGCAGCTATTCTCAAACAGGGTCCGAGACCCAGTACTTC.

This clonotype was seen repeatedly, ten times or more. The genes are TRBV4-1 and TRBJ2-1, with 7 bases aligning to TRBD2. The germline gives CDR1 MGHRA, CDR2 YSYEKL. The CDR3 contains 15 residues. Germline trimming cut 1 base from V and 6 bases from J; bases unmatched to any gene: 6. The CDR3 coding sequence is TGCGCCAGCAGCCAAGGTCCCGGGAGGTCCAATGAGCAGTTCTTC. This gives the protein CASSQGPGRSNEQFF.

V and J are TRBV12-3 or TRBV12-4 and TRBJ2-7; the D gene is possibly TRBD1 (5 bases). V was pared by 7 bases and J by 2 bases, with 15 bases between. The CDR3 consists of 14 residues. CDR3 sequence: CASTPQGKPYEQYF. CDR3 coding DNA: TGTGCCAGCACCCCGCAGGGAAAACCCTACGAGCAGTACTTC.

The V call is TRBV4-1, the J call TRBJ1-2; D not resolved. The CDR3 totals 15 residues. The V end was cut by 3 bases, the J end by 0 bases, with 11 bases between. Germline CDR1 is MGHRA and CDR2 is YSYEKL. In nucleotides, the CDR3 is TGCGCCAGCAGCCAGCCGATGGGATCTAACTATGGCTACACCTTC. This translates into CASSQPMGSNYGYTF.

V gene TRBV5-3 combines with J gene TRBJ2-3; 11 bases are shared with TRBD1. TRBV5-3 belongs to the ORF category, with a function that is uncertain. The CDR3 is made up of 15 amino acids. Trimming cost V 9 bases and J 0 bases; bases outside gene matches: 6. The CDR3 here is CANRRDRGSTDTQYF. The CDR3 bases are TGTGCCAACCGCCGGGACAGGGGGAGCACAGATACGCAGTATTTT.

The chain uses TRBV29-1 and TRBJ1-1, with D possibly TRBD1 on 5 matching bases. This CDR3 is built from 11 residues. Germline CDR1 reads SQVTM; CDR2 reads ANQGSEA. V was cut by 8 bases and J by 5 bases, with 12 bases left in between. This chain's CDR3 is CSFLGGTEAFF. As DNA, the CDR3 is TGCAGCTTCTTGGGGGGGACTGAAGCTTTCTTT.

This chain joins TRBV9 and TRBJ1-6, with D perhaps TRBD1 (6 bases). V shed 4 bases and J shed 7 bases, with 12 bases lying between them. Looked up from germline, CDR1 is SGDLS and CDR2 is YYNGEE. The CDR3 consists of 14 residues. The CDR3 region is CASSRSQGNSPLHF. The CDR3 region has the DNA TGTGCCAGCAGCCGTTCTCAGGGGAATTCACCCCTCCACTTT.